This record concerns one TCR beta chain sequence. The data were obtained in a study of CD8+ T cells in alopecia areata. Study-level background: Treatment ran 6 to 18 months, with 6 months of follow-up afterward.

Specified treatment: oral pan-JAK inhibitor, 5-10 mg twice daily. Looked up from germline, CDR1 is GTSNPN and CDR2 is SVGIG (reference sequence). With 1 base clipped from V and 11 bases from J, the junction kept 8 bases outside the gene matches. The CDR3 length is 13 residues. Following RNA extraction, reverse transcription yielded cDNA that acted as the sequencing template. Sequencing used immunoSEQ multiplex PCR; TCRdb keeps in-frame clones, though not all of them. The sample lists roughly 76,000 clones, roughly 28% seen once, with 15% in the top ten. This TCR derives from a human donor with alopecia areata. The V and J genes are TRBV30 and TRBJ1-1, with 9 bases that match TRBD1. Source: CD8+ T cells sorted from blood, taken at week 4, from a patient treated with tofacitinib. The CDR3 spells CAWSAGTGSGAFF. The DNA of the CDR3 is TGTGCCTGGAGTGCCGGGACAGGGAGTGGGGCTTTCTTT.